A selection of T cell receptor beta chains follows, all from one sample in a study of technical replicates of blood from a few donors. Data came from immunoSEQ multiplex PCR; TCRdb stores just in-frame clones and leaves some out. The sample shows 15,000 or so clones, approximately 90% of them seen only once. The source material was PBMCs. The receptor source for this set is a human donor in good health. Each CDR3 is given with its conserved first and last residue. A D gene is named only where the DNA matches it firmly. Clone size is not always given. Where it is, it says once, few, many or a class for expanded clones.

V: TRBV10-3
size: NA
J: TRBJ2-5
D: NA
DNA: TGTGCCATCAGTGTGAGGGACCAAGAGACCCAGTACTTC
CDR3: CAISVRDQETQYF

V: TRBV7-6
size: NA
J: TRBJ2-5
D: NA
DNA: TGTGCCAGCAGCTTAACGCGGAGGGTAGAGACCCAGTACTTC
CDR3: CASSLTRRVETQYF

V: TRBV11-1
size: NA
J: TRBJ1-5
D: NA
DNA: TGTGCCAGCAGCTCCGGGTCTGGGGGAGGACAGCCCCAGCATTTT
CDR3: CASSSGSGGGQPQHF

V: TRBV27
size: NA
J: TRBJ2-1
D: NA
DNA: TGTGCCAGCAGGCCGGGACAAGAGACCAATGAGCAGTTCTTC
CDR3: CASRPGQETNEQFF

V: TRBV6-6
size: NA
J: TRBJ2-7
D: TRBD2
DNA: TGTGCCAGCAGCAGGCTAGCGGGAGGGAGTTACGAGCAGTACTTC
CDR3: CASSRLAGGSYEQYF

V: TRBV28
size: NA
J: TRBJ2-3
D: TRBD1
DNA: TGTGCCAGCCTCGGACAGGGTAGCAACACAGATACGCAGTATTTT
CDR3: CASLGQGSNTDTQYF

V: TRBV4-1
size: NA
J: TRBJ1-3
D: NA
DNA: TGCGCCAGCAGCCAAGAGAGAGGATCTTCTGGAAACACCATATATTTT
CDR3: CASSQERGSSGNTIYF

V: TRBV5-1
size: NA
J: TRBJ1-4
D: TRBD1
DNA: TGCGCCAGCAGCGGGGGACAGACGAATGAAAAACTGTTTTTT
CDR3: CASSGGQTNEKLFF

V: TRBV5-1
size: NA
J: TRBJ2-3
D: TRBD2
DNA: TGCGCCAGCAGCTTGCTAGCTAGCGGGAGCACAGATACGCAGTATTTT
CDR3: CASSLLASGSTDTQYF

V: TRBV13
size: NA
J: TRBJ2-1
D: TRBD2
DNA: TGTGCCAGCAGCGCCCGGACTAGCGGGATGGCTGAGCAGTTCTTC
CDR3: CASSARTSGMAEQFF

V: TRBV21-1
size: NA
J: TRBJ2-7
D: NA
DNA: TGTGCCAGCAGCACCCCAAACAGGGGTAGTTCCTACGAGCAGTACTTC
CDR3: CASSTPNRGSSYEQYF

V: TRBV7-9
size: NA
J: TRBJ2-1
D: NA
DNA: TGTGCCAGCAGCTTAGCCAAAAATGAGCAGTTCTTC
CDR3: CASSLAKNEQFF

V: TRBV7-2
size: NA
J: TRBJ2-5
D: NA
DNA: TGTGCCAGCAGCAGGGAGCTCCAAGAGACCCAGTACTTC
CDR3: CASSRELQETQYF

V: TRBV28
size: NA
J: TRBJ2-7
D: TRBD1
DNA: TGTGCCAGCAGTTTACTGGGACAGGGAACCGAGCAGTACTTC
CDR3: CASSLLGQGTEQYF

V: TRBV7-9
size: NA
J: TRBJ1-3
D: NA
DNA: TGTGCCAGCAGCTTAGGACAGATCGGGCATTTT
CDR3: CASSLGQIGHF

V: TRBV7-2
size: few
J: TRBJ1-2
D: TRBD1
DNA: TGTGCCAGCAGCTTAGGAGGGACAGGGGGCATCGGCTACACCTTC
CDR3: CASSLGGTGGIGYTF

V: TRBV7-9
size: once
J: TRBJ1-2
D: TRBD1
DNA: TGTGCCAGCAGCGAGGGACAGGGAAGCGGCTACACCTTC
CDR3: CASSEGQGSGYTF

V: TRBV5-1
size: NA
J: TRBJ1-2
D: NA
DNA: TGCGCCAGCAGCTTGAGCGGGGGCAGCTCCTATGGCTACACCTTC
CDR3: CASSLSGGSSYGYTF

V: TRBV4-1
size: NA
J: TRBJ2-2
D: NA
DNA: TGCGCCAGCAGCCAAGAATGGAGATCTGGGGAGCTGTTTTTT
CDR3: CASSQEWRSGELFF

V: TRBV5-1
size: NA
J: TRBJ1-1
D: NA
DNA: TGCGCCAGCAGCTTGCAGGGTAACACTGAAGCTTTCTTT
CDR3: CASSLQGNTEAFF

V: TRBV18
size: NA
J: TRBJ2-1
D: TRBD2
DNA: TGTGCCAGCTCCCTTGCTACGGGGGGTGTATACAATGAGCAGTTCTTC
CDR3: CASSLATGGVYNEQFF

V: TRBV27
size: NA
J: TRBJ2-7
D: NA
DNA: TGTGCCAGCAATCCGGGACACACGCCCTACGAGCAGTACTTC
CDR3: CASNPGHTPYEQYF

V: TRBV5-5
size: NA
J: TRBJ2-1
D: NA
DNA: TGTGCCAGCAGCTTGGCGAGGTATGAGCAGTTCTTC
CDR3: CASSLARYEQFF

V: TRBV30
size: NA
J: TRBJ1-2
D: NA
DNA: TGTGCCTGGAGTGTCGGCTATGGCTACACCTTC
CDR3: CAWSVGYGYTF

V: TRBV5-1
size: NA
J: TRBJ2-5
D: TRBD2
DNA: TGCGCCAGCAATAGCGGGAGGGCCGAGACCCAGTACTTC
CDR3: CASNSGRAETQYF

V: TRBV7-2
size: NA
J: TRBJ2-7
D: TRBD2
DNA: TGTGCCAGCACCCTGACTAGCGGTACCTACGAGCAGTACTTC
CDR3: CASTLTSGTYEQYF

V: TRBV19
size: NA
J: TRBJ2-7
D: TRBD1
DNA: TGTGCCAGTAGTATCGCCGGGACAGGGGCCTACGAGCAGTACTTC
CDR3: CASSIAGTGAYEQYF

V: TRBV5-1
size: NA
J: TRBJ2-1
D: TRBD1
DNA: TGCGCCAGCAGCCTGGGACAGGGGGATAATGAGCAGTTCTTC
CDR3: CASSLGQGDNEQFF

V: TRBV6-6
size: NA
J: TRBJ2-3
D: TRBD1
DNA: TGTGCCAGCAGCCGGACAGGGGAAACAGATACGCAGTATTTT
CDR3: CASSRTGETDTQYF

V: TRBV30
size: NA
J: TRBJ2-2
D: TRBD1
DNA: TGTGCCTGGAGTGTATTCCGACGGGACAGGAGTGCGAAAGGGGGCACCGGGGAGCTGTTTTTT
CDR3: CAWSVFRRDRSAKGGTGELFF

V: TRBV2
size: once
J: TRBJ2-7
D: TRBD1
DNA: TGTGCCAGCAACGGACAGGGGGCGGACTACGAGCAGTACTTC
CDR3: CASNGQGADYEQYF

V: TRBV7-2
size: NA
J: TRBJ2-3
D: TRBD2
DNA: TGTGCCAGCAGCTTGATGGGACTAGCGGGGACAGATACGCAGTATTTT
CDR3: CASSLMGLAGTDTQYF

V: TRBV7-9
size: NA
J: TRBJ2-3
D: NA
DNA: TGTGCCAGCAGCTTAGAGAGCGGGCGCACAGATACGCAGTATTTT
CDR3: CASSLESGRTDTQYF

V: TRBV18
size: few
J: TRBJ2-1
D: NA
DNA: TGTGCCAGCTCACCGATATTGGGACTTCACAATGAGCAGTTCTTC
CDR3: CASSPILGLHNEQFF

V: TRBV10-2
size: NA
J: TRBJ2-7
D: TRBD2
DNA: TGCGCCAGCAGATTAGCGGGAGTCGCCTACGAGCAGTACTTC
CDR3: CASRLAGVAYEQYF

V: TRBV10-2
size: few
J: TRBJ2-1
D: NA
DNA: TGCGCCAGCAGTCTTGGACAAGGGAACAATGAGCAGTTCTTC
CDR3: CASSLGQGNNEQFF

V: TRBV2
size: NA
J: TRBJ2-1
D: TRBD1
DNA: TGTGCCAGCAGCTGGACAGGGGGTAACGACGGTGAGCAGTTCTTC
CDR3: CASSWTGGNDGEQFF

V: TRBV7-9
size: NA
J: TRBJ2-7
D: TRBD2
DNA: TGTGCCAGCAGCTCCGGACTAGCGGTAACCTACGAGCAGTACTTC
CDR3: CASSSGLAVTYEQYF

V: TRBV29-1
size: NA
J: TRBJ2-1
D: NA
DNA: TGCAGCGTTATAGGACTAAACAATGAGCAGTTCTTC
CDR3: CSVIGLNNEQFF

V: TRBV5-1
size: NA
J: TRBJ1-1
D: NA
DNA: TGCGCCAGCAGCCGTGAGCCCACAGCTATGAACACTGAAGCTTTCTTT
CDR3: CASSREPTAMNTEAFF

V: TRBV6-1
size: NA
J: TRBJ2-1
D: NA
DNA: TGTGCCAGCCACTTCGGCTCCTACAATGAGCAGTTCTTC
CDR3: CASHFGSYNEQFF

V: TRBV2
size: few
J: TRBJ2-3
D: NA
DNA: TGTGCCAGCACGCGGGACAGCACAGATACGCAGTATTTT
CDR3: CASTRDSTDTQYF

V: TRBV30
size: NA
J: TRBJ2-3
D: TRBD2
DNA: TGTGCCTGGAGTTATATGGGGACTAACACAGATACGCAGTATTTT
CDR3: CAWSYMGTNTDTQYF

V: TRBV4-2
size: NA
J: TRBJ2-1
D: NA
DNA: TGTGCCAGCAGCCAATCCGCCGGAGCCCACTCCTACAATGAGCAGTTCTTC
CDR3: CASSQSAGAHSYNEQFF

V: TRBV7-8
size: NA
J: TRBJ2-3
D: NA
DNA: TGTGCCAGCAGCTTAGGTTGGGGAGTTAGCGGAGGGGATACGCAGTATTTT
CDR3: CASSLGWGVSGGDTQYF

V: TRBV28
size: once
J: TRBJ2-3
D: TRBD1
DNA: TGTGCCAGCAGTTCCCCGGGACAGGGACCAGATACGCAGTATTTT
CDR3: CASSSPGQGPDTQYF

V: TRBV4-1
size: few
J: TRBJ2-7
D: TRBD1
DNA: TGCGCCAGCAGCCAAGAAACAGGGGGGAACGAGCAGTACTTC
CDR3: CASSQETGGNEQYF

V: TRBV7-6
size: NA
J: TRBJ2-1
D: NA
DNA: TGTGCCAGCAGCTTAGTAGCCCACTACAATGAGCAGTTCTTC
CDR3: CASSLVAHYNEQFF

V: TRBV6-1
size: NA
J: TRBJ1-1
D: NA
DNA: TGTGCCAGCAGCCTGACAGGAAGGAACACTGAAGCTTTCTTT
CDR3: CASSLTGRNTEAFF

V: TRBV28
size: NA
J: TRBJ1-2
D: TRBD1
DNA: TGTGCCAGCAGTTCAGGACAGGGGGCAACCTATGGCTACACCTTC
CDR3: CASSSGQGATYGYTF

V: TRBV5-1
size: few
J: TRBJ1-2
D: TRBD1
DNA: TGCGCCAGCAGCTTGGGAGACAGGGGACGTAACTATGGCTACACCTTC
CDR3: CASSLGDRGRNYGYTF

V: TRBV2
size: once
J: TRBJ2-7
D: NA
DNA: TGTGCCAGCAGTGGACTGGCGGAGGGGGAGCAGTACTTC
CDR3: CASSGLAEGEQYF